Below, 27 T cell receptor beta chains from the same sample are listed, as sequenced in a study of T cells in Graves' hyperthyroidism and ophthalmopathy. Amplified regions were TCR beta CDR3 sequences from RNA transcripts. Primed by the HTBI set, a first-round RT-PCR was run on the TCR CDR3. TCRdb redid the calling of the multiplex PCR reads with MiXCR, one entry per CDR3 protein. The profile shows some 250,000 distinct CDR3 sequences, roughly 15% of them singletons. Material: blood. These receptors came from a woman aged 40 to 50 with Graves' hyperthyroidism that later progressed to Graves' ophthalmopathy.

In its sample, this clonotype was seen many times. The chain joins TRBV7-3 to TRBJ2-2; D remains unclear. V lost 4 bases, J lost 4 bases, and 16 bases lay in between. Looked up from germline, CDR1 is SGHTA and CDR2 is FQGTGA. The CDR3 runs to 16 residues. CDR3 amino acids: CASSSRSSPITGELFF. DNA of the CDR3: TGTGCCAGCAGCTCCCGGTCCAGCCCGATCACCGGGGAGCTGTTTTTT.

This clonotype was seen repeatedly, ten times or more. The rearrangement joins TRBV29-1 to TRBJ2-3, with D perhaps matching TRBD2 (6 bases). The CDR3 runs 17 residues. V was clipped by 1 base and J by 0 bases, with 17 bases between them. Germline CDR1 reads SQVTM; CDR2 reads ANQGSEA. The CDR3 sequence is CSVEGIRDFPSTDTQYF. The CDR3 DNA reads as TGCAGCGTTGAAGGAATCAGGGACTTCCCTAGCACAGATACGCAGTATTTT.

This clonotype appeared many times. The chain's CDR3 is CASSPRGEPYNEQFF. CDR3 bases: TGTGCCAGCAGCCCCCGCGGGGAGCCCTACAATGAGCAGTTCTTC. The rearrangement uses TRBV28 and TRBJ2-1, with a possible D match to TRBD2 (6 bases). This CDR3 spans 15 amino acids. V dropped 6 bases and J dropped 2 bases, with 14 bases sitting between them. From germline, CDR1 is MDHEN and CDR2 SYDVKM.

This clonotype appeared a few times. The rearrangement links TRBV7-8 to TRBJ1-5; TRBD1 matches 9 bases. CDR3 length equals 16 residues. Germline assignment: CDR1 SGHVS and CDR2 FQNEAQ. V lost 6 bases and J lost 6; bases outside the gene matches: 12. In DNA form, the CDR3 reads TGTGCCAGCAGTTCCAAAACCGGGACAGGGAGTCAGCCCCAGCATTTT. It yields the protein CASSSKTGTGSQPQHF.

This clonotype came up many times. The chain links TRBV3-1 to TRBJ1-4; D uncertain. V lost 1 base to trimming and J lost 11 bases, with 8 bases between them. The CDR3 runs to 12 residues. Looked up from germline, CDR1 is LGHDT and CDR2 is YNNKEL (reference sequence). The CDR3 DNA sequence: TGTGCCAGCAGCCAAGGGTCGGAGAAACTGTTTTTT. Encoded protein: CASSQGSEKLFF. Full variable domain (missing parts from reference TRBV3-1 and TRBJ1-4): DTAVSQTPKYLVTQMGNDKSIKCEQNLGHDTMYWYKQDSKKFLKIMFSYNNKELIINETVPNRFSPKSPDKAHLNLHINSLELGDSAVYFCASSQGSEKLFFGSGTQLSVL.

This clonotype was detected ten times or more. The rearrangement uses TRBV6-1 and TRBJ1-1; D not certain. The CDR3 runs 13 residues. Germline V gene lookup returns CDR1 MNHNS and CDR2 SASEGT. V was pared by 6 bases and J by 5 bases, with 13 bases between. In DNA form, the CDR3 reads TGTGCCAGCAGCGCGAGCCCGAGGACTGAAGCTTTCTTT. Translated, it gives CASSASPRTEAFF.

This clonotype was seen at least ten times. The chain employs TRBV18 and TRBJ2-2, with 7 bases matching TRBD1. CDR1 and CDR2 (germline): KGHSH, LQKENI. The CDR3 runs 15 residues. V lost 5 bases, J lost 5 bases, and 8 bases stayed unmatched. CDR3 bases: TGTGCCAGCTCAAGACAGGGCCTCCTGACCGGGGAGCTGTTTTTT. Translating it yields CASSRQGLLTGELFF. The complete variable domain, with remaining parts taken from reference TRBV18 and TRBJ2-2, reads NAGVMQNPRHLVRRRGQEARLRCSPMKGHSHVYWYRQLPEEGLKFMVYLQKENIIDESGMPKERFSAEFPKEGPSILRIQQVVRGDSAAYFCASSRQGLLTGELFFGEGSRLTVL.

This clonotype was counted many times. DNA for the CDR3: TGTGCCAGCGGCAGAGCTGCGGGTAACACCATATATTTT. Its protein product is CASGRAAGNTIYF. V usage is TRBV7-6 and J usage is TRBJ1-3; no definite D call. Germline CDR1 is SGHVS and CDR2 is FNYEAQ. The CDR3 covers 13 residues. Trimming stripped 8 bases from V and 7 bases from J, with 15 bases between.

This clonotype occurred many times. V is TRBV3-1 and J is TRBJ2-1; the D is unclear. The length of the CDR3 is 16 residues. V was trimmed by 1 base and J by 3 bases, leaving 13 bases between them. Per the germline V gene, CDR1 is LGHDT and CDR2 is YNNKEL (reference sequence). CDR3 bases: TGTGCCAGCAGCCAAGCCTTGCGGCAGTACTACAATGAGCAGTTCTTC. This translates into CASSQALRQYYNEQFF.

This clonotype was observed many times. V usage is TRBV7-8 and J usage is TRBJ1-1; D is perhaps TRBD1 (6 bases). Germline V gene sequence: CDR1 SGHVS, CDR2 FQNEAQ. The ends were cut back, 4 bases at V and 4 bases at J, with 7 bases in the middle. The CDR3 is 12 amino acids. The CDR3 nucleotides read TGTGCCAGCAGCTCCAGGGGCACTGAAGCTTTCTTT. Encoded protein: CASSSRGTEAFF.

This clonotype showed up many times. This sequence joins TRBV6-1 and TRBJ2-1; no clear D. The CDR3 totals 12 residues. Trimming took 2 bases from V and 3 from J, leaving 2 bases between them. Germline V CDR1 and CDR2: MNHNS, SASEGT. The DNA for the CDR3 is TGTGCCAGCAGTGAAAACTACAATGAGCAGTTCTTC. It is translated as CASSENYNEQFF.

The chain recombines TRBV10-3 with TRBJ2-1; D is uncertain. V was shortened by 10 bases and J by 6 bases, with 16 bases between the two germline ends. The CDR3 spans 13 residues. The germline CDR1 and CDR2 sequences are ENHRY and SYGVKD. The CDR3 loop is CATTPRQTNEQFF. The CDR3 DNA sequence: TGTGCCACCACTCCCCGGCAAACCAATGAGCAGTTCTTC.

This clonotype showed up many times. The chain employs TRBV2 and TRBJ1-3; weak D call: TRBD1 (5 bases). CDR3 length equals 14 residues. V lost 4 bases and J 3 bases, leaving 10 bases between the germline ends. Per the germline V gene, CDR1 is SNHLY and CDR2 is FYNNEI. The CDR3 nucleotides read TGTGCCAGCAGTGGGGATGACAGTGGAAACACCATATATTTT. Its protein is CASSGDDSGNTIYF.

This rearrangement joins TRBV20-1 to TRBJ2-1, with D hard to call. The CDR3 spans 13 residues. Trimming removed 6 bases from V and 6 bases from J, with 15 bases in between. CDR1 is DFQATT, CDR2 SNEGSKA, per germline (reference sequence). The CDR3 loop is CSAIALSPNEQFF. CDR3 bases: TGCAGTGCCATAGCTCTTAGCCCCAATGAGCAGTTCTTC.

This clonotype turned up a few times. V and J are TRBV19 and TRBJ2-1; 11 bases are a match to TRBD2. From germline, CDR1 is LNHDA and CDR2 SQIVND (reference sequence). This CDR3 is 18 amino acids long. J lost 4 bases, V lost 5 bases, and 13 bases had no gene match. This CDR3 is CASSPRRLAGKGYNEQFF. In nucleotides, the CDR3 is TGTGCCAGTAGTCCCCGTAGACTAGCGGGAAAGGGATACAATGAGCAGTTCTTC.

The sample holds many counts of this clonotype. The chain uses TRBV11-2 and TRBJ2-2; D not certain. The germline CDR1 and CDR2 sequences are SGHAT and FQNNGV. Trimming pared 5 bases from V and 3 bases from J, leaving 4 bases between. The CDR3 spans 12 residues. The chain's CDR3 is CASSAYTGELFF. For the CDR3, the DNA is TGTGCCAGCAGCGCGTACACCGGGGAGCTGTTTTTT.

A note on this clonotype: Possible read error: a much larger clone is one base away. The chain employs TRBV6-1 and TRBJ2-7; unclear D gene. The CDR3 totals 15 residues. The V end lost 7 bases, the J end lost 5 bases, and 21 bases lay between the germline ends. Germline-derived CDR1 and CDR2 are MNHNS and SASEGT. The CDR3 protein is CASIVASRLRHEQYF. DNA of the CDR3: TGTGCCAGCATCGTGGCCTCCCGACTCCGTCACGAGCAGTACTTC.

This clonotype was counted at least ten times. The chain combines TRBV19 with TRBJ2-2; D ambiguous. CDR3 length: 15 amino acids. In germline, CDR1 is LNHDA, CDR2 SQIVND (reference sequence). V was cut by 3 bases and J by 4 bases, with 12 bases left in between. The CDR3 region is CASSIGVTLTGELFF. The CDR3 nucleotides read TGTGCCAGTAGTATTGGTGTCACCCTCACCGGGGAGCTGTTTTTT. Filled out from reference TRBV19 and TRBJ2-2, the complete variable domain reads DGGITQSPKYLFRKEGQNVTLSCEQNLNHDAMYWYRQDPGQGLRLIYYSQIVNDFQKGDIAEGYSVSREKKESFPLTVTSAQKNPTAFYLCASSIGVTLTGELFFGEGSRLTVL.

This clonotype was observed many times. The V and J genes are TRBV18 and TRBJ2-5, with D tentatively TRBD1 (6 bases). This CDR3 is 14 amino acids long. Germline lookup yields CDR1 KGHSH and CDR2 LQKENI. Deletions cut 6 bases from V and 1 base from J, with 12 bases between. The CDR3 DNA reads TGTGCCAGCTCCCGAACAGGGTCCCAAGAGACCCAGTACTTC. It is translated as CASSRTGSQETQYF. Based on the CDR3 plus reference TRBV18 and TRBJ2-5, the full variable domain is NAGVMQNPRHLVRRRGQEARLRCSPMKGHSHVYWYRQLPEEGLKFMVYLQKENIIDESGMPKERFSAEFPKEGPSILRIQQVVRGDSAAYFCASSRTGSQETQYFGPGTRLLVL.

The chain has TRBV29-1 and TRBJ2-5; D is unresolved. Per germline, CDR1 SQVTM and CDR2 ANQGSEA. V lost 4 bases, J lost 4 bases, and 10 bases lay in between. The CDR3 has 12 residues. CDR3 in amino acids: CSVVSWGETQYF. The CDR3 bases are TGCAGCGTTGTGTCGTGGGGAGAGACCCAGTACTTC.

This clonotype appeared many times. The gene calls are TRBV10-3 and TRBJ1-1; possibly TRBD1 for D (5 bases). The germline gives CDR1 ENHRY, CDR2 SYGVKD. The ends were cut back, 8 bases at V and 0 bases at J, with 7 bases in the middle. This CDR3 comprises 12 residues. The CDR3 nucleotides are TGTGCCATCTCGGGGGTGAACACTGAAGCTTTCTTT. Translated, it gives CAISGVNTEAFF.

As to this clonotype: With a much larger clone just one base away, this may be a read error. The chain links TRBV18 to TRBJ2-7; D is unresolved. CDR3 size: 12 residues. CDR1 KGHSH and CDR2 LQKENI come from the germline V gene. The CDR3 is CASSPSPYERYF. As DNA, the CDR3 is TGTGCCAGCTCACCAAGCCCGTACGAGCGGTACTTC.

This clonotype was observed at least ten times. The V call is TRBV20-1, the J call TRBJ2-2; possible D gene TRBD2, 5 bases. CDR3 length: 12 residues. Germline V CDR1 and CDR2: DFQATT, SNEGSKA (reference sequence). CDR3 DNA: TGCAGCGGAAAGCGGTTTACCGGGGAGCTGTTTTTT. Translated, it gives CSGKRFTGELFF.

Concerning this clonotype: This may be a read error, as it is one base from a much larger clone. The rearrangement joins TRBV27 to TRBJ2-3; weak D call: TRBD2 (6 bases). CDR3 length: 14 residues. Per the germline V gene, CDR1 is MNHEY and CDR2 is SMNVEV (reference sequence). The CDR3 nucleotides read TGTGCCTGCAGAGTAGGAGGGGTATGGGATACGCAGTATTTT. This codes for CACRVGGVWDTQYF.

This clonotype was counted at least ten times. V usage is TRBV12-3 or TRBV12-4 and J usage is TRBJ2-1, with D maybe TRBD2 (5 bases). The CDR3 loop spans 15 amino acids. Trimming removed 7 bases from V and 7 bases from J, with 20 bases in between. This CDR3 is CASTQDLYPGNEQFF. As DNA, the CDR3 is TGTGCCAGCACTCAGGACTTATATCCTGGGAATGAGCAGTTCTTC.

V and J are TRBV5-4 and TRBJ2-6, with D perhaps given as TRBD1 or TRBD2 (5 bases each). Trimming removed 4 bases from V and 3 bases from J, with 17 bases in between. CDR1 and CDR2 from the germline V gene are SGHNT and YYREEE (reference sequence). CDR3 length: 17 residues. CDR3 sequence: CASSKSGALYGANVLTF. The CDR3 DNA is TGTGCCAGCAGCAAATCCGGGGCCCTATATGGGGCCAACGTCCTGACTTTC.

The CDR3 DNA is TGCGCCAGCAGCTTGAGTCTAGCGGGTTCCTACGAGCAGTACTTC. It translates to CASSLSLAGSYEQYF. This chain links TRBV5-1 with TRBJ2-7; TRBD2 matches 8 bases. This CDR3 spans 15 amino acids. CDR1 and CDR2 (germline): SGHRS, YFSETQ. The junction had 4 bases not matched to a gene; V was cut back by 1 base and J by 1 base. Supplemented by reference TRBV5-1 and TRBJ2-7, the full variable domain reads KAGVTQTPRYLIKTRGQQVTLSCSPISGHRSVSWYQQTPGQGLQFLFEYFSETQRNKGNFPGRFSGRQFSNSRSEMNVSTLELGDSALYLCASSLSLAGSYEQYFGPGTRLTVT.